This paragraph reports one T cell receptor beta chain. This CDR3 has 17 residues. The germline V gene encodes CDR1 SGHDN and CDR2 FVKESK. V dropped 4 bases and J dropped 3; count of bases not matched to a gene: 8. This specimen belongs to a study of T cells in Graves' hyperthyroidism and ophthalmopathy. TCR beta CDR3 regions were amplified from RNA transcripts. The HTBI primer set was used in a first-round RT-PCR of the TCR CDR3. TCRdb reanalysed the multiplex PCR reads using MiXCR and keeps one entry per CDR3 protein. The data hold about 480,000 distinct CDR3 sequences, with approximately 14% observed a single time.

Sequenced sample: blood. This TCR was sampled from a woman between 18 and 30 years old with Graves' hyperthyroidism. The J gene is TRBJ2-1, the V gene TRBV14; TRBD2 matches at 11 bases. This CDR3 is CASSPQGLAVYYNEQFF. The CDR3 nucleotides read TGTGCCAGCAGCCCACAGGGACTAGCGGTTTACTACAATGAGCAGTTCTTC.